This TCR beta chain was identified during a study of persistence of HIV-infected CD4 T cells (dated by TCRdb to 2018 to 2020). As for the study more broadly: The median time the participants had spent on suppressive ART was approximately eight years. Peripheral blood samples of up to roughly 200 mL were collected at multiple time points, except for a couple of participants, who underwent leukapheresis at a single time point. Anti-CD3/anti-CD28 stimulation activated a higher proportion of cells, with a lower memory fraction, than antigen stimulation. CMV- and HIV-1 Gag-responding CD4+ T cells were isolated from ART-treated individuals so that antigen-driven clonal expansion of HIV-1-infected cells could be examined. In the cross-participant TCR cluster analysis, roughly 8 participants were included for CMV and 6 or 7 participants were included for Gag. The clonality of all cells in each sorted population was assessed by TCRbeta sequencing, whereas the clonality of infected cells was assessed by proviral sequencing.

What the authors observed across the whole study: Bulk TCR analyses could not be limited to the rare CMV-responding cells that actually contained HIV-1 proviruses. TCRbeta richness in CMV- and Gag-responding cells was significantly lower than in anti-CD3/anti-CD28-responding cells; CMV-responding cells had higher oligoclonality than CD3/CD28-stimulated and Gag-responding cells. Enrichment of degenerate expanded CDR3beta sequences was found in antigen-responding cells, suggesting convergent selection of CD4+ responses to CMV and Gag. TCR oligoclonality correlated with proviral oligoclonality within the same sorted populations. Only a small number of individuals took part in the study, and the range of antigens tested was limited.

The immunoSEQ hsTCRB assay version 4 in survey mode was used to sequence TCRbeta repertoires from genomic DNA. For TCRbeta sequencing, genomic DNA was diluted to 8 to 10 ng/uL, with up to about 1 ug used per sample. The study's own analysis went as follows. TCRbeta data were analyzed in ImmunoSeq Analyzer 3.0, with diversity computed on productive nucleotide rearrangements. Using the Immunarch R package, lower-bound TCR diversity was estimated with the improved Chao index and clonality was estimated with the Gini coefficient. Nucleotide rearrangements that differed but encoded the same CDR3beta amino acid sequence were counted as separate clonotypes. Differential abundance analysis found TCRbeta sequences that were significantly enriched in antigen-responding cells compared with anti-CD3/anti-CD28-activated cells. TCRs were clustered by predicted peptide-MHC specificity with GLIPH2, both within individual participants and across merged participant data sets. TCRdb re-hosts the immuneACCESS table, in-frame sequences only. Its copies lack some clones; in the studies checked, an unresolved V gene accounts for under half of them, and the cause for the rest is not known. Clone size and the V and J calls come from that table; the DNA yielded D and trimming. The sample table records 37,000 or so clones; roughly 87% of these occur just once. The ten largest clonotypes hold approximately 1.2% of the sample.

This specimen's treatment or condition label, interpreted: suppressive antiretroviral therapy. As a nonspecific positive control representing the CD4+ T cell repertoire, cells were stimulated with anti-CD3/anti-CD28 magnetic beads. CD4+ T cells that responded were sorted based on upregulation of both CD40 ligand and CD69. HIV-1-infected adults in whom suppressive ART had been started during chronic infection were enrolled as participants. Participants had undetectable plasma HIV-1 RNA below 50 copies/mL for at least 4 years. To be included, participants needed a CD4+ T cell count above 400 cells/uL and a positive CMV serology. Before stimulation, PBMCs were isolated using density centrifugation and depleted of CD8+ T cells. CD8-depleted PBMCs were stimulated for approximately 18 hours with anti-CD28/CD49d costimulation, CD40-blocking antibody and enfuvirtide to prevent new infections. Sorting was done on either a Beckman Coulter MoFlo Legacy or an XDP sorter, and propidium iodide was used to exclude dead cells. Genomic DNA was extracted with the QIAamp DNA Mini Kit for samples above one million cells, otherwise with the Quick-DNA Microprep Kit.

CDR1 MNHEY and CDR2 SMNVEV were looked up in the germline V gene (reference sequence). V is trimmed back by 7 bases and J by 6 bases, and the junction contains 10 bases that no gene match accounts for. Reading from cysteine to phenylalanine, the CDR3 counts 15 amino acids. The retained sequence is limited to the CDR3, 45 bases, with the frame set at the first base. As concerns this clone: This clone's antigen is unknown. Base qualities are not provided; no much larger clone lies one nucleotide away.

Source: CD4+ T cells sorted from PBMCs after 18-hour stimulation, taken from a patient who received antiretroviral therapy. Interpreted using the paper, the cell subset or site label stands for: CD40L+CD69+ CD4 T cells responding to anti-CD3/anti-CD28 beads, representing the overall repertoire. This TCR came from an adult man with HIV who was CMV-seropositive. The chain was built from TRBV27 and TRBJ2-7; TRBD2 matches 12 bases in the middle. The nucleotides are TGTGCCAGCACCCGACTAGCGGGAGTTTCTGGCGAGCAGTACTTC. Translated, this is CASTRLAGVSGEQYF.